Listed below are T cell receptor beta chains from one sample, sequenced in a study of T cells in Graves' hyperthyroidism and ophthalmopathy. MiXCR, run by TCRdb on the multiplex PCR reads, gives a single entry per CDR3 protein. The data contain about 720,000 distinct CDR3 sequences, over 15% of them singletons. Material: blood. Receptors were obtained from a woman between 50 and 59 years old with Graves' hyperthyroidism that later progressed to Graves' ophthalmopathy. Both conserved end residues are part of each CDR3. D genes are given only for firm matches. Clone size is not always given. Where it is, it says once, few, many or a class for expanded clones.

cdr3_aa: CASSYSGTGLGYTF
cdr3_nt: TGTGCCAGCAGTTACTCCGGGACAGGGCTTGGCTACACCTTC
v_call: TRBV27
clone_size: .
d_call: TRBD1
j_call: TRBJ1-2

cdr3_aa: CASRRGYTQYF
cdr3_nt: TGTGCCAGCAGAAGGGGGTATACGCAGTATTTT
v_call: TRBV12-3/TRBV12-4
clone_size: few
d_call: .
j_call: TRBJ2-3

cdr3_aa: CASSQELAGGTDTQYF
cdr3_nt: TGTGCCAGCAGCCAAGAATTAGCGGGGGGCACAGATACGCAGTATTTT
v_call: TRBV4-2
clone_size: .
d_call: TRBD2
j_call: TRBJ2-3

cdr3_aa: CASSTSFSSEQYF
cdr3_nt: TGTGCCAGCAGTACCTCGTTCAGCAGCGAGCAGTACTTC
v_call: TRBV6-2/TRBV6-3
clone_size: .
d_call: .
j_call: TRBJ2-7

cdr3_aa: CASTRRGASDTQYF
cdr3_nt: TGTGCCAGCACCCGACGCGGGGCCTCAGATACGCAGTATTTT
v_call: TRBV12-3/TRBV12-4
clone_size: many
d_call: .
j_call: TRBJ2-3

cdr3_aa: CASSLGEAEQFF
cdr3_nt: TGTGCCAGCAGCTTAGGTGAAGCCGAGCAGTTCTTC
v_call: TRBV7-6
clone_size: many
d_call: .
j_call: TRBJ2-1

cdr3_aa: CASSYSWDSTYNEQFF
cdr3_nt: TGTGCCAGCAGTTACTCCTGGGACAGTACCTACAATGAGCAGTTCTTC
v_call: TRBV6-8
clone_size: .
d_call: TRBD1
j_call: TRBJ2-1

cdr3_aa: CASSPQGQTYEQYF
cdr3_nt: TGTGCCAGCTCACCACAGGGACAGACCTACGAGCAGTACTTC
v_call: TRBV18
clone_size: many
d_call: TRBD1
j_call: TRBJ2-7

cdr3_aa: CASSFTYQGGNTGELFF
cdr3_nt: TGTGCCAGCAGTTTTACCTATCAGGGGGGGAACACCGGGGAGCTGTTTTTT
v_call: TRBV12-3/TRBV12-4
clone_size: .
d_call: .
j_call: TRBJ2-2

cdr3_aa: CATSLGRGPDTQYF
cdr3_nt: TGTGCCACCAGCCTCGGTAGGGGCCCAGATACGCAGTATTTT
v_call: TRBV15
clone_size: few
d_call: .
j_call: TRBJ2-3

cdr3_aa: CSVQPGTGNTEAFF
cdr3_nt: TGCAGCGTTCAACCGGGGACGGGGAACACTGAAGCTTTCTTT
v_call: TRBV29-1
clone_size: .
d_call: .
j_call: TRBJ1-1

cdr3_aa: CASCIRGGQPQHF
cdr3_nt: TGTGCCAGTTGCATCCGGGGGGGACAGCCCCAGCATTTT
v_call: TRBV19
clone_size: .
d_call: .
j_call: TRBJ1-5

cdr3_aa: CASSPAGPNVLTF
cdr3_nt: TGTGCCAGCAGCCCAGCCGGGCCCAACGTCCTGACTTTC
v_call: TRBV7-9
clone_size: few
d_call: .
j_call: TRBJ2-6

cdr3_aa: CASSLENRGTGEAFF
cdr3_nt: TGCGCCAGCAGCTTGGAAAACAGGGGGACTGGTGAAGCTTTCTTT
v_call: TRBV5-1
clone_size: .
d_call: TRBD1
j_call: TRBJ1-1